The 17 T cell receptor beta chains presented below share a single source sample, sequenced in a study of OX40 agonist ivuxolimab in advanced cancers. Profiling relied on immunoSEQ multiplex PCR, and the TCRdb table lists in-frame clones only, not all of them. This sample has around 66,000 clones, with approximately 90% found just once. This sample comprised CD4+ or CD8+ T cells sorted from blood, obtained in a trial of the OX40 agonist ivuxolimab. Receptor source: an adult with an advanced solid tumor such as melanoma, head and neck, liver or kidney cancer.

The chain joins TRBV5-1 to TRBJ1-1, with TRBD1 matching over 7 bases. Germline V lookup: CDR1 SGHRS, CDR2 YFSETQ. The ends lost 2 bases at V and 1 base at J; junction bases unmatched: 5. The CDR3 extends over 15 amino acids. In DNA form, the CDR3 reads TGCGCCAGCAGCTTACAGGGGTCCCAGAACACTGAAGCTTTCTTT. Its protein product is CASSLQGSQNTEAFF.

The V call is TRBV7-9, the J call TRBJ2-6; tentatively, D is TRBD2 (6 bases). The ends were cut back, 5 bases at V and 4 bases at J, with 18 bases in the middle. CDR3 length: 17 amino acids. Germline-derived CDR1 and CDR2 are SEHNR and FQNEAQ (reference sequence). The CDR3 loop is CASSLGGGRTGANVLTF. The CDR3 DNA follows: TGTGCCAGCAGCCTCGGTGGAGGGCGGACCGGGGCCAACGTCCTGACTTTC.

The chain recombines TRBV11-3 with TRBJ2-1, with TRBD2 matching 14 bases. Unmatched junction bases numbered 9, after V lost 3 bases and J lost 8 bases. Germline V gene data show CDR1 as SGHNT and CDR2 as YENEEA. This CDR3 has 17 residues. CDR3 sequence reads: CASSFYGGLAGDHEQFF. Written as DNA, the CDR3 is TGTGCCAGCAGCTTCTACGGGGGACTAGCGGGAGATCATGAGCAGTTCTTC.

This chain links TRBV19 with TRBJ2-4; D perhaps matches TRBD1 (6 bases). V was cut by 1 base and J by 4 bases, with 17 bases left in between. The germline gives CDR1 LNHDA, CDR2 SQIVND (reference sequence). CDR3 length: 17 residues. Here the CDR3 reads CASSIGGDRPSKNIQYF. The CDR3 coding sequence is TGTGCCAGTAGTATAGGGGGCGACAGGCCTTCTAAAAACATTCAGTACTTC. The complete variable domain, with remaining parts taken from reference TRBV19 and TRBJ2-4, reads DGGITQSPKYLFRKEGQNVTLSCEQNLNHDAMYWYRQDPGQGLRLIYYSQIVNDFQKGDIAEGYSVSREKKESFPLTVTSAQKNPTAFYLCASSIGGDRPSKNIQYFGAGTRLSVL.

V and J are TRBV7-2 and TRBJ2-5; D may match TRBD1 or TRBD2 (5 bases each). The CDR3 consists of 14 residues. The V gene lost 1 base and the J gene lost 0 bases, with 6 bases spanning the gap. Germline CDR1 is SGHTA and CDR2 is FQGNSA. This CDR3 reads CASSLGDHQETQYF. DNA for the CDR3: TGTGCCAGCAGCTTAGGGGACCACCAAGAGACCCAGTACTTC.

The count of this clone is one. Within the sample, other DNA sequences also encode this same CDR3. The chain combines TRBV5-1 with TRBJ1-4; no clear D. Trimming shortened V by 0 bases and J by 3 bases, and 6 bases separated the two germline ends. CDR3 size: 14 residues. The V gene's germline CDR1 is SGHRS and CDR2 YFSETQ. Here the CDR3 reads CASSLGQANEKLFF. Here the CDR3 DNA reads TGCGCCAGCAGCTTGGGGCAGGCTAATGAAAAACTGTTTTTT.

V is TRBV19 and J is TRBJ2-7, with 7 nucleotides matching TRBD2. This CDR3 contains 15 residues. V shed 5 bases, J shed 3 bases, and the junction held 10 bases outside the gene matches. The germline V gene has CDR1 LNHDA and CDR2 SQIVND (reference sequence). The CDR3 loop reads CASSSMAAGVYEQYF. The DNA of the CDR3 is TGTGCCAGTAGTTCCATGGCCGCGGGAGTCTACGAGCAGTACTTC.

The V and J genes are TRBV4-1 and TRBJ2-5, with D possibly matching TRBD1 (6 bases). Germline CDR1 and CDR2: MGHRA and YSYEKL. Deletions cut 1 base from V and 7 bases from J, with 16 bases between. The CDR3 is 15 residues long. The DNA of the CDR3 is TGCGCCAGCAGCCAAGCACAGGGAAGACAGGCGACCCAGTACTTC. Its translation is CASSQAQGRQATQYF.

The rearrangement joins TRBV18 to TRBJ2-7; no clear D. The CDR3 totals 15 residues. Trimming pared 2 bases from V and 0 bases from J, leaving 11 bases between. The V gene's germline CDR1 is KGHSH and CDR2 LQKENI. CDR3 nucleotides: TGTGCCAGCTCACCAAATCGAGACATCTCCTACGAGCAGTACTTC. Translated, it gives CASSPNRDISYEQYF.

The chain couples TRBV29-1 to TRBJ2-6; 7 bases map to TRBD2. Germline V CDR1 and CDR2: SQVTM, ANQGSEA. The CDR3 sequence is 16 residues long. CDR3 coding DNA: TGCAGAAAGTGGGGCGGGACGGGGGGTGGGGCCAACGTCCTGACTTTC. This translates into CRKWGGTGGGANVLTF. Together with reference TRBV29-1 and TRBJ2-6, the CDR3 gives the full variable domain: SAVISQKPSRDICQRGTSLTIQCQVDSQVTMMFWYRQQPGQSLTLIATANQGSEATYESGFVIDKFPISRPNLTFSTLTVSNMSPEDSSIYLCRKWGGTGGGANVLTFGAGSRLTVL.

The chain is built from TRBV6-5 and TRBJ2-1, with 7 positions matching TRBD2. The CDR3 sequence is 14 residues long. From germline, CDR1 is MNHEY and CDR2 SVGAGI. The trim removed 6 bases at V and 10 bases at J, leaving 12 bases unmatched. As DNA, the CDR3 is TGTGCCAGCAGCGAAAGGGACTATACGCAAGAGCAGTTCTTC. Encoded protein: CASSERDYTQEQFF.

To note about this clone: Other DNA sequences in the sample encode the same CDR3. The J gene is TRBJ2-7, the V gene TRBV30; D might be TRBD2 (6 bases). Per germline, CDR1 GTSNPN and CDR2 SVGIG (reference sequence). Trimming cost V 1 base and J 1 base, with 8 bases left between them. This CDR3 has 13 amino acids. The CDR3 here is CAWSAGGSYEQYF. The CDR3 nucleotides are TGTGCCTGGAGTGCCGGGGGATCCTACGAGCAGTACTTC.

This clone was found once. The V call is TRBV5-1, the J call TRBJ1-4; TRBD1 aligns across 10 bases. The ends lost 4 bases at V and 5 bases at J; junction bases unmatched: 8. The germline CDR1 and CDR2 sequences are SGHRS and YFSETQ. The CDR3 length is 16 residues. DNA for the CDR3: TGCGCCAGCAGCGCGACGACAGGGGGCTCAAATGAAAAACTGTTTTTT. Residues: CASSATTGGSNEKLFF.

This chain joins TRBV6-6 and TRBJ1-6; D remains ambiguous. The CDR3 loop spans 13 amino acids. V was cut by 6 bases and J by 8 bases, with 11 bases left in between. CDR1 is MNHNY and CDR2 is SVGAGI in the germline V gene (reference sequence). The CDR3 is CASRLTGDSPLHF. Here the CDR3 DNA reads TGTGCCAGCAGGCTGACCGGTGATTCACCCCTCCACTTT.

V is TRBV25-1 and J is TRBJ1-4, with D maybe TRBD1 (6 bases). This CDR3 region has 13 residues. Germline V gene sequence: CDR1 MGHDK, CDR2 SYGVNS. Trimming pared 6 bases from V and 9 bases from J, leaving 14 bases between. The CDR3 spells CASRGGAQKKLFF. For the CDR3, the DNA is TGTGCCAGCAGAGGGGGGGCGCAGAAAAAACTGTTTTTT.

V and J are TRBV5-1 and TRBJ2-6; 7 positions agree with TRBD1. Germline-derived CDR1 and CDR2 are SGHRS and YFSETQ. The CDR3 loop spans 15 amino acids. Trimming removed 2 bases from V and 2 bases from J; junction bases left unmatched: 1. CDR3: CASSLTGAGANVLTF. In DNA, the CDR3 is TGCGCCAGCAGCTTAACAGGGGCTGGGGCCAACGTCCTGACTTTC.

This chain links TRBV27 with TRBJ2-5; D may be TRBD2 (6 bases). Germline V gives CDR1 MNHEY, CDR2 SMNVEV (reference sequence). There are 17 residues in the CDR3. V lost 2 bases and J lost 5, with 21 bases in between. CDR3 residues: CASSLISAGPFRETQYF. CDR3 DNA sequence: TGTGCCAGCAGTTTAATTTCTGCGGGACCCTTCCGGGAGACCCAGTACTTC.